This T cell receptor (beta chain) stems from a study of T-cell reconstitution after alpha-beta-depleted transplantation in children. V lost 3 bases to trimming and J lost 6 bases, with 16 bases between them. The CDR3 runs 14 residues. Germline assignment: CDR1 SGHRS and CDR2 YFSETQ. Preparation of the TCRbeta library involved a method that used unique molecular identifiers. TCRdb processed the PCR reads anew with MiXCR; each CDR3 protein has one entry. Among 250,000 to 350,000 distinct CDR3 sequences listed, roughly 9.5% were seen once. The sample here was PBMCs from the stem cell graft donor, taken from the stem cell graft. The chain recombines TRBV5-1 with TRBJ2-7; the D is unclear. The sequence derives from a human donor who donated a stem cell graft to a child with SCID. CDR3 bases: TGCGCCAGCAGCTATGGCAGAGAGCTTGGCGAGCAGTACTTC. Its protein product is CASSYGRELGEQYF.